The 15 T cell receptor beta chains given below trace back to one sample, sequenced in a study of blood T cell repertoires in COVID-19. The method was immunoSEQ multiplex PCR; TCRdb's version includes in-frame clones alone and lacks a portion of them. This sample has 30,000 to 40,000 clones, with 82% found just once. Sequenced input: peripheral blood. These receptors were collected from a man aged 80 or over with active or convalescent COVID-19.

This chain links TRBV18 with TRBJ1-3, with a possible D match to TRBD1 (6 bases). The V and J ends lost 3 bases and 0 bases respectively, with 12 bases between them. Germline CDR1 KGHSH, CDR2 LQKENI. The CDR3 totals 16 residues. The CDR3 here is CASSPRGGSSGNTIYF. CDR3 nucleotide sequence: TGTGCCAGCTCACCGAGAGGGGGTAGCTCTGGAAACACCATATATTTT. Full variable domain (remainder filled in from reference TRBV18 and TRBJ1-3): NAGVMQNPRHLVRRRGQEARLRCSPMKGHSHVYWYRQLPEEGLKFMVYLQKENIIDESGMPKERFSAEFPKEGPSILRIQQVVRGDSAAYFCASSPRGGSSGNTIYFGEGSWLTVV.

The chain recombines TRBV11-2 with TRBJ2-5; D remains ambiguous. The ends were cut back, 6 bases at V and 6 bases at J, with 14 bases in the middle. This CDR3 has 13 residues. Germline V gene sequence: CDR1 SGHAT, CDR2 FQNNGV. The CDR3 DNA is TGTGCCAGCAGAACTCGCTCAAGCCAGACCCAGTACTTC. This encodes CASRTRSSQTQYF.

The table lists this clone with a count of one. The J gene is TRBJ1-2, the V gene TRBV9; D is unresolved. The V gene lost 0 bases and the J gene lost 4 bases, with 13 bases spanning the gap. The length of the CDR3 is 15 residues. Germline lookup yields CDR1 SGDLS and CDR2 YYNGEE. The CDR3 DNA sequence: TGTGCCAGCAGCGTAGGTGAGGTTTACATCTATGGCTACACCTTC. Translating it yields CASSVGEVYIYGYTF.

The chain combines TRBV6-6 with TRBJ2-1; 10 bases line up with TRBD1. V was clipped by 7 bases and J by 5 bases; unmatched bases: 8. The V gene's germline CDR1 is MNHNY and CDR2 SVGAGI (reference sequence). The CDR3 consists of 15 residues. CDR3 sequence (DNA): TGTGCCAGCAAAAACCGGGACAGGGGAGACAATGAGCAGTTCTTC. This translates into CASKNRDRGDNEQFF.

In this sample, this clone turned up once. V gene TRBV2 combines with J gene TRBJ1-5; 9 nucleotides match TRBD1. V shed 5 bases and J 5 bases; nucleotides not matched to a gene: 7. The CDR3 covers 15 residues. Germline V lookup: CDR1 SNHLY, CDR2 FYNNEI. The CDR3 here is CASSRYRGPYQPQHF. For the CDR3, the DNA is TGTGCCAGCAGTCGATACAGGGGGCCCTATCAGCCCCAGCATTTT.

The chain combines TRBV28 with TRBJ1-1; D is possibly TRBD1 (5 bases). This CDR3 region has 15 residues. The V end lost 6 bases, the J end lost 1 base, and 15 bases lay between the germline ends. The germline V gene has CDR1 MDHEN and CDR2 SYDVKM. The CDR3 region is CASSPPGQGNTEAFF. CDR3 DNA: TGTGCCAGCAGCCCCCCCGGGCAGGGGAACACTGAAGCTTTCTTT.

The chain links TRBV19 to TRBJ1-3, with unresolved D. The CDR3 runs to 14 residues. The V end lost 7 bases, the J end lost 4 bases, and 14 bases lay between the germline ends. CDR1 and CDR2 from the germline V gene are LNHDA and SQIVND (reference sequence). The CDR3 loop is CASKGGSRGNTIYF. The CDR3 DNA reads as TGTGCCAGTAAGGGAGGGTCAAGAGGAAACACCATATATTTT.

The rearrangement links TRBV9 to TRBJ2-3; a possible D gene is TRBD2 (6 bases). The length of the CDR3 is 15 residues. Trimming took 6 bases from V and 3 from J, leaving 17 bases between them. Germline V gene data show CDR1 as SGDLS and CDR2 as YYNGEE. Written as DNA, the CDR3 is TGTGCCAGCACCTCAGGAGGGAGGATTACAGATACGCAGTATTTT. This translates into CASTSGGRITDTQYF.

This chain connects TRBV30 to TRBJ1-1, with a weak D call TRBD1 (6 bases). The CDR3 spans 13 residues. V was pared by 0 bases and J by 4 bases, with 9 bases between. Germline V gene sequence: CDR1 GTSNPN, CDR2 SVGIG (reference sequence). CDR3 DNA sequence: TGTGCCTGGAGTGTTGTGGGGGCCACTGAAGCTTTCTTT. Translating gives CAWSVVGATEAFF.

The CDR3 protein is CASSLNRGQGEGGYTF. The CDR3 DNA sequence: TGTGCCAGCAGCCTCAACCGTGGACAGGGGGAGGGTGGCTACACCTTC. The V gene is TRBV3-1 (or the pseudogene TRBV3-2), the J gene TRBJ1-2, with 10 bases aligning to TRBD1. Per the germline V gene, CDR1 is LGHDT and CDR2 is YNNKEL (reference sequence). This CDR3 has 16 residues. Losses at the gene ends were 4 bases for V and 7 bases for J; bases not matched to a gene: 12.

V usage is TRBV27 and J usage is TRBJ2-7; unclear D gene. The CDR3 has 13 residues. V lost 8 bases to trimming and J lost 9 bases, with 20 bases between them. Germline loops: CDR1 MNHEY, CDR2 SMNVEV (reference sequence). CDR3 sequence (DNA): TGTGCCAGCTCCCTTACAAACTTTAACAGGCAGTACTTC. Translating it yields CASSLTNFNRQYF.

This rearrangement joins TRBV27 to TRBJ1-1, with D unresolved. Germline V gene lookup returns CDR1 MNHEY and CDR2 SMNVEV (reference sequence). Trimming cost V 1 base and J 1 base, with 4 bases left between them. CDR3 length: 13 residues. The CDR3 region is CASSLFRNTEAFF. DNA for the CDR3: TGTGCCAGCAGTTTATTCAGGAACACTGAAGCTTTCTTT.

This clone occurred many times. The rearrangement uses TRBV27 and TRBJ2-5; 7 nucleotides agree with TRBD1. J was trimmed by 1 base and V by 8 bases; bases with no gene match: 7. The CDR3 is 14 residues long. In germline, CDR1 is MNHEY, CDR2 SMNVEV (reference sequence). CDR3 in DNA: TGTGCCAGCGGCCCCCGGGACAGCCAAGAGACCCAGTACTTC. Translation gives CASGPRDSQETQYF.

This clone appeared a few times. The J gene is TRBJ2-1, the V gene TRBV4-2, with 8 positions matching TRBD2. Trimming at V came to 4 bases and at J to 5 bases, leaving 10 bases not matched to a gene. CDR3 length equals 16 residues. Germline V lookup: CDR1 LGHNA, CDR2 YNFKEQ. CDR3 protein: CASSRLARETDNEQFF. CDR3 bases: TGTGCCAGCAGCCGACTAGCGCGAGAAACGGACAATGAGCAGTTCTTC.

V gene TRBV7-8 combines with J gene TRBJ2-6; 10 nucleotides match TRBD2. CDR1 is SGHVS and CDR2 is FQNEAQ in the germline V gene. Germline trimming cut 1 base from V and 1 base from J; bases unmatched to any gene: 7. The CDR3 is 19 amino acids. The CDR3 DNA is TGTGCCAGCAGCTTAGGACTAGCGGGCCTGAGATCTGGGGCCAACGTCCTGACTTTC. Its protein product is CASSLGLAGLRSGANVLTF.